These T cell receptor beta chains were read from a single sample in a study of response to subunit inactivated influenza vaccine. TCRdb reprocessed the RT-PCR reads via MiXCR and lists one record per CDR3 protein. Among 710,000 or so distinct CDR3 sequences, approximately 14% were seen once, and the ten largest hold 11%. The sample consisted of PBMCs from blood, taken 11 to 12 days after vaccination. These receptors came from a man between 45 and 60 years old who received an inactivated influenza vaccine. CDR3s include the opening cysteine and the closing phenylalanine or tryptophan. Each record gives: clone size, J gene, V gene, D gene, CDR3 DNA, CDR3 protein. The D gene is left open where the match is weak. Clone size is stated in some rows and not others, as once, few, many or a class when expanded.

>NA|TRBJ2-1|TRBV12-3/TRBV12-4|NA
TGTGCCAGCAGTTTACGAGCCCAACGAAAATCTGAGCAGTTCTTC
CASSLRAQRKSEQFF
>few|TRBJ2-7|TRBV7-9|NA
TGTGCCAGCAGCCCCGACGGGACTGGATCCTACGAGCAGTACTTC
CASSPDGTGSYEQYF
>NA|TRBJ2-2|TRBV6-1|NA
TGTGCCAGCAGCGGACTGAGGAACACCGGGGAGCTGTTTTTT
CASSGLRNTGELFF
>NA|TRBJ1-2|TRBV10-3|TRBD1
TGTGCCATCAGTGAAGGCAGGGGGCAGAATCATGGCTACACCTTC
CAISEGRGQNHGYTF
>few|TRBJ1-6|TRBV6-2/TRBV6-3|TRBD1
TGTGCCAGCACTGACAGGGGGCGCGTCTCGGTACCCCTCCACTTT
CASTDRGRVSVPLHF
>few|TRBJ2-4|TRBV7-2|NA
TGTGCCAGCAGCTTATACCGCCCCACAGCCAAAAACATTCAGTACTTC
CASSLYRPTAKNIQYF
>NA|TRBJ2-4|TRBV20-1|TRBD2
TGCAGTGCTAGTGCGGCTAGCGGGAGGCCCGGAAACATTCAGTACTTC
CSASAASGRPGNIQYF
>few|TRBJ2-7|TRBV5-4|NA
TGTGCCAGCAGCTTGGGTACAGGCCATGCCTACGAGCAGTACTTC
CASSLGTGHAYEQYF
>few|TRBJ2-3|TRBV12-5|TRBD2
TGTGCTAGTGGTTTGGTGACTAGCGGAGACACAGATACGCAGTATTTT
CASGLVTSGDTDTQYF
>NA|TRBJ1-2|TRBV6-5|TRBD1
TGTGCCAGCAGTTACGGTACAGGGGTGGGAGGTGGCTACACCTTC
CASSYGTGVGGGYTF
>NA|TRBJ2-7|TRBV27|NA
TGTGCCAGCAGTCTAACCCCTCTGGCAGTAACCTACGAGCAGTACTTC
CASSLTPLAVTYEQYF
>NA|TRBJ1-2|TRBV4-2|NA
TGTGCCAGCAGCCAAGAAATAGGGGTGAGCTACACCTTC
CASSQEIGVSYTF
>NA|TRBJ2-5|TRBV20-1|TRBD2
TGCAGTGCACGGACTAGCTTTAAGGGGACCCAGTACTTC
CSARTSFKGTQYF
>NA|TRBJ1-4|TRBV25-1|NA
TGTGCCAGCAGTGCTGGGAACAGCCGTAATGAAAAACTGTTTTTT
CASSAGNSRNEKLFF